The source of this TCR beta chain is a study of T cells in Graves' hyperthyroidism and ophthalmopathy. Study-wide results and limits: In validation, the model predicted ophthalmopathy. These predictions came a median approximately 5.9 months before onset. Blood also carried most thyroid clonotypes expanded above 0.001.

As regards this clonotype: Antigen: not known.

This CDR3 has 14 residues. The V end lost 2 bases, the J end lost 5 bases, and 12 bases lay between the germline ends. Germline V gene sequence: CDR1 SGHTA, CDR2 FQGTGA. Subjects with ophthalmopathy showed a Clinical Activity Score no lower than 3, a NOSPECS grade no lower than 4, and a duration shorter than 3 months. Diagnoses were made from clinical symptoms, serum measures (thyroxine and TRAb), thyroid ultrasound and orbital computed tomography. The TCR beta CDR3 regions underwent amplification using RNA transcripts as the source. The HTBI primer set served for first-round RT-PCR of the TCR CDR3. Via MiXCR, TCRdb re-called the multiplex PCR reads, giving one row per CDR3 protein. Altogether 500,000 or so distinct CDR3 sequences are present, more than 15% being singletons, with the ten largest covering around 28%.

The chain joins TRBV7-3 to TRBJ2-5; D is tentatively TRBD1 or TRBD2 (6 bases each). This TCR derives from a woman aged 30 to 39 with Graves' ophthalmopathy. Specimen: blood. The CDR3 DNA sequence: TGTGCCAGCAGCTTATACGGAGGGGGGGAGACCCAGTACTTC. It encodes CASSLYGGGETQYF.